This T cell receptor (beta chain) was recorded in a study of blood T cell repertoires in COVID-19. Original methodology: By means of reference gene primer amplification, nucleated cell counts were estimated. This table comes from immunoSEQ multiplex PCR, and its TCRdb copy is limited to in-frame clones, with some not included. Clonal size and the V and J genes are those of that table, whereas D and trimming came from the DNA. The repertoire has fewer than 60,000 clones, 87% of them found once; the top ten carry 10%. The V end lost 0 bases, the J end lost 5 bases, and 8 bases lay between the germline ends. This CDR3 has 13 residues. CDR1 SGDLS and CDR2 YYNGEE come from the germline V gene.

This TCR came from a human donor with acute or convalescent COVID-19. The donor label of this sample is uncertain. The chain couples TRBV9 to TRBJ1-2; possible D gene TRBD1, 6 bases. Source material: peripheral blood. DNA of the CDR3: TGTGCCAGCAGCGTAGACAGGGATTATGGCTACACCTTC. Its protein is CASSVDRDYGYTF.